A single sample is the source of the 30 T cell receptor beta chains below, sequenced in a study of CD8+CD57+ T cells in acquired aplastic anemia (dated by TCRdb to 2016 to 2019). Sequencing relied on an Illumina HiSeq 2000. Profiling of TCR beta VDJ combinations and CDR3 sequences used genomic DNA as the template. TCRdb applied fastp at Q25 and MiXCR to the public reads, then kept only in-frame beta chains. Under each unique CDR3 protein, matching rows form one entry showing the most common genes and DNA. The sample contains approximately 65,000 distinct CDR3 sequences, around 55% of them found a single time. The ten largest clonotypes hold roughly 2.5% of the sample. Sequenced: sorted CD4+, CD8+, or CD8+CD57+ T cells (not recorded which) from PBMCs. The receptors originated from a human donor in good health, serving as a control.

This clonotype came up many times. The chain has TRBV6-1 and TRBJ2-7, with 11 bases matching TRBD1. V dropped 8 bases and J dropped 4; count of bases not matched to a gene: 4. CDR3 length: 13 amino acids. Per germline, CDR1 MNHNS and CDR2 SASEGT. The CDR3 loop is CASLGQGAYEQYF. CDR3 nucleotides: TGTGCCAGCCTCGGACAGGGGGCTTACGAGCAGTACTTC.

CDR3: CASSHPGEGLAGGSGELFF. The CDR3 DNA reads as TGCGCCAGCAGCCACCCTGGTGAAGGACTAGCGGGAGGGTCGGGCGAGCTGTTTTTT. J is TRBJ2-2 and V is TRBV4-1, with TRBD2 identical over 15 bases. Trimming removed 3 bases from V and 11 bases from J; junction bases left unmatched: 16. This CDR3 comprises 19 residues. CDR1 and CDR2 from the germline V gene are MGHRA and YSYEKL.

As for this clonotype: At one end the junction does not follow the germline gene, possibly because of a read error. The rearrangement uses TRBV19 and TRBJ2-3, with 7 bases identical to TRBD2. This CDR3 has 15 amino acids. Germline lookup yields CDR1 LNHDA and CDR2 SQIVND (reference sequence). CDR3 region: CASSGGRASTDMQYF. CDR3 bases: TGTGCCAGTTCTGGCGGGAGAGCAAGCACAGATATGCAGTATTTT.

This clonotype counts as medium-sized. This chain uses TRBV2 with TRBJ1-1; D remains ambiguous. Germline V gene data show CDR1 as SNHLY and CDR2 as FYNNEI. CDR3 size: 15 residues. Trimming left V 5 bases short and J 1 base short, with 14 bases between. The CDR3 protein is CASSPRVSTNTEAFF. The CDR3 DNA follows: TGTGCCAGCAGTCCGCGGGTCAGTACGAACACTGAAGCTTTCTTT.

The rearrangement uses TRBV10-3 and TRBJ1-5; D possibly corresponds to TRBD1 (5 bases). Looked up from germline, CDR1 is ENHRY and CDR2 is SYGVKD. Between the trimmed V and J ends, which lost 2 bases and 7 bases, there was a span of 15 bases. The CDR3 has 15 residues. The CDR3 loop is CAISERWGDEQPQHF. CDR3 nucleotide sequence: TGTGCCATCAGTGAGAGGTGGGGGGACGAGCAGCCCCAGCATTTT.

As concerns this clonotype: Given the absence of the conserved phenylalanine or tryptophan at the CDR3 end, a read error is likely. This rearrangement joins TRBV19 to TRBJ2-2, with 7 bases aligning to TRBD2. CDR1 LNHDA and CDR2 SQIVND come from the germline V gene (reference sequence). Losses at the gene ends were 6 bases for V and 6 bases for J; bases not matched to a gene: 7. The length of the CDR3 is 14 residues. Here the CDR3 reads CASRPGRGAGELFS. The CDR3, as DNA: TGTGCCAGTAGGCCGGGACGGGGGGCCGGGGAGCTGTTTTCT.

This clonotype was counted many times. This chain connects TRBV28 to TRBJ1-2; 7 nucleotides agree with TRBD1. This CDR3 contains 13 residues. V gave up 4 bases and J gave up 7 bases; unmatched junction bases: 6. CDR1 and CDR2 (germline): MDHEN, SYDVKM. CDR3 coding DNA: TGTGCCAGCAGTTCTACAGGGGCTCTTGGCTACACCTTC. Translated, it gives CASSSTGALGYTF.

The CDR3 region is CASSKGQGGNQPQHF. The CDR3 region has the DNA TGTGCCAGCAGTAAGGGTCAGGGGGGCAATCAGCCCCAGCATTTT. The chain couples TRBV2 to TRBJ1-5; 7 bases line up with TRBD1. V lost 5 bases to trimming and J lost 2 bases; unmatched junction nucleotides: 6. The germline CDR1 and CDR2 sequences are SNHLY and FYNNEI. This CDR3 contains 15 residues.

Many counts were recorded for this clonotype. The chain joins TRBV7-9 to TRBJ2-4, with D perhaps matching TRBD1 or TRBD2 (5 bases each). CDR1 is SEHNR, CDR2 FQNEAQ, per germline (reference sequence). Trimming removed 7 bases at V and 9 bases at J, with 22 bases between. The CDR3 covers 15 residues. CDR3 protein: CASNLGEGLAPIQYF. The CDR3 nucleotides are TGTGCCAGCAATCTCGGTGAGGGGCTAGCACCCATTCAGTACTTC.

This clonotype was seen repeatedly, ten times or more. The rearrangement joins TRBV19 to TRBJ2-1; D assignment may be TRBD1 or TRBD2 (6 bases each). Germline lookup yields CDR1 LNHDA and CDR2 SQIVND (reference sequence). The CDR3 totals 16 residues. Deletions cut 1 base from V and 5 bases from J, with 15 bases between. The CDR3 protein is CASSIAMGGRNNEQFF. DNA of the CDR3: TGTGCCAGTAGTATAGCAATGGGGGGCAGGAACAATGAGCAGTTCTTC.

This clonotype was observed at least ten times. This chain joins TRBV5-1 and TRBJ2-1; 15 bases are shared with TRBD2. Germline assignment: CDR1 SGHRS and CDR2 YFSETQ. With 0 bases clipped from V and 8 bases from J, the junction kept 6 bases outside the gene matches. The CDR3 contains 17 residues. The CDR3 reads CASSLAGTSGRIDEQFF. The DNA of the CDR3 is TGCGCCAGCAGCTTGGCCGGGACTAGCGGGAGGATCGATGAGCAGTTCTTC.

This clonotype was detected ten times or more. Given a much more abundant clone one base away, this may be a read error. The rearrangement links TRBV10-3 to TRBJ2-3; perhaps TRBD2 as D (5 bases). The germline CDR1 and CDR2 sequences are ENHRY and SYGVKD. The CDR3 sequence is 15 residues long. The CDR3 DNA follows: TGTGCCGTCAGTGAGACCCAGCGGCGCACAGATACGCAGTATTTT. Amino acids: CAVSETQRRTDTQYF.

Judged by abundance, this clonotype is medium-sized. The chain has TRBV24-1 and TRBJ1-1, with D tentatively TRBD1 (5 bases). The CDR3 sequence is 15 residues long. Between the trimmed V and J ends, which lost 6 bases and 0 bases, there was a span of 13 bases. Germline assignment: CDR1 KGHDR and CDR2 SFDVKD. This CDR3 is CATSPGQGLNTEAFF. DNA for the CDR3: TGTGCCACCAGTCCTGGGCAGGGACTGAACACTGAAGCTTTCTTT.

The chain carries TRBV29-1 and TRBJ1-1; 7 nucleotides match TRBD1. Germline trimming cut 7 bases from V and 4 bases from J; bases unmatched to any gene: 12. Germline V gene sequence: CDR1 SQVTM, CDR2 ANQGSEA. CDR3 length: 14 amino acids. This CDR3 is CSAVRQGGSTEAFF. The CDR3, as DNA: TGCAGCGCCGTGAGACAGGGCGGTAGCACTGAAGCTTTCTTT.

V usage is TRBV4-3 and J usage is TRBJ2-3, with TRBD1 identical over 9 bases. This CDR3 comprises 15 residues. Germline CDR1 reads LGHNA; CDR2 reads YSLEER. V dropped 3 bases and J dropped 6; count of bases not matched to a gene: 7. CDR3 sequence: CASSHRTGDRDTQYF. CDR3 bases: TGCGCCAGCAGCCATCGGACAGGGGACAGGGATACGCAGTATTTT.

This CDR3 is CATSRDGASGINEQFF. DNA of the CDR3: TGTGCCACCAGCAGAGATGGGGCTAGCGGGATTAATGAGCAGTTCTTC. This sequence joins TRBV15 and TRBJ2-1; 9 bases map to TRBD2. The V segment lost 0 bases and the J segment 7 bases; nucleotides outside the gene matches: 7. Germline V CDR1 and CDR2: LNHNV, YYDKDF (reference sequence). The CDR3 is 16 residues long.

CDR3 residues: CATSRRQGGNYEQYF. The CDR3 region has the DNA TGTGCCACCAGCAGGAGACAGGGAGGAAACTACGAGCAGTACTTC. The rearrangement uses TRBV15 and TRBJ2-7, with D perhaps matching TRBD1 (7 bases). Looked up from germline, CDR1 is LNHNV and CDR2 is YYDKDF (reference sequence). Trimming pared 3 bases from V and 3 bases from J, leaving 15 bases between. CDR3 length: 15 residues.

V gene TRBV7-8 combines with J gene TRBJ2-5; TRBD2 is a possible D gene (6 bases). V lost 7 bases to trimming and J lost 5 bases, with 11 bases between them. The CDR3 totals 12 residues. Germline lookup yields CDR1 SGHVS and CDR2 FQNEAQ. CDR3 nucleotides: TGTGCCAGCATCACTGGGGGGGAGACCCAGTACTTC. Translation gives CASITGGETQYF.

V usage is TRBV28 and J usage is TRBJ2-3; TRBD2 agrees at 10 bases. This CDR3 spans 16 amino acids. From germline, CDR1 is MDHEN and CDR2 SYDVKM. V gave up 4 bases and J gave up 2 bases; unmatched junction bases: 6. The CDR3 DNA reads as TGTGCCAGCAGTTCACTAGCGGGGAGACCCACAGATACGCAGTATTTT. It codes for CASSSLAGRPTDTQYF. Full variable domain (outside the CDR3, taken from reference TRBV28 and TRBJ2-3): DVKVTQSSRYLVKRTGEKVFLECVQDMDHENMFWYRQDPGLGLRLIYFSYDVKMKEKGDIPEGYSVSREKKERFSLILESASTNQTSMYLCASSSLAGRPTDTQYFGPGTRLTVL.

This clonotype showed up many times. The CDR3 is CASSVQGALSTEAFF. CDR3 nucleotides: TGTGCCAGCAGCGTACAGGGGGCTCTTAGTACTGAAGCTTTCTTT. The V and J genes are TRBV11-2 and TRBJ1-1, with 9 bases that match TRBD1. J gave up 5 bases and V 5 bases, and 9 bases lay outside the gene matches. CDR3 length: 15 amino acids. CDR1 SGHAT and CDR2 FQNNGV come from the germline V gene.

This clonotype has more than one count but fewer than ten. As the CDR3 is not closed by the conserved phenylalanine or tryptophan, this likely results from a read error. This chain joins TRBV10-3 and TRBJ2-7, with D perhaps TRBD2 (6 bases). Germline loops: CDR1 ENHRY, CDR2 SYGVKD. This CDR3 is 13 amino acids long. Deletions cut 6 bases from V and 2 bases from J, with 11 bases between. CDR3 amino acids: CAISQRETYEQYS. CDR3 DNA sequence: TGTGCCATCAGCCAACGGGAGACCTACGAGCAGTACTCC.

The chain joins TRBV20-1 to TRBJ2-7; 9 bases align to TRBD1. The CDR3 extends over 15 amino acids. V shed 3 bases, J shed 0 bases, and the junction held 6 bases outside the gene matches. Germline CDR1 is DFQATT and CDR2 is SNEGSKA (reference sequence). The CDR3 DNA sequence: TGCAGTGCTAGGCAAGGGACAGGGCACTCCTACGAGCAGTACTTC. Translation: CSARQGTGHSYEQYF.

The CDR3 region has the DNA TGTGCCAGCAGTGCTAGTCACGGCGGGACCTCCTACGAGCAGTACTTC. It encodes CASSASHGGTSYEQYF. This rearrangement joins TRBV2 to TRBJ2-7; D perhaps matches TRBD2 (6 bases). V was cut by 4 bases and J by 0 bases, with 16 bases left in between. The germline CDR1 and CDR2 sequences are SNHLY and FYNNEI. CDR3 size: 16 residues.

The table lists this clonotype with many counts. The chain recombines TRBV6-2 or TRBV6-3 with TRBJ1-3; 9 bases are a match to TRBD1. The J segment lost 0 bases and the V segment lost 4 bases, leaving 10 bases of the junction unmatched. This CDR3 contains 18 residues. The germline V gene encodes CDR1 MNHEY and CDR2 SVGEGT. The CDR3 spells CASSLTGTGSLSGNTIYF. The CDR3 DNA follows: TGTGCCAGCAGTTTAACCGGGACAGGGTCCCTCTCTGGAAACACCATATATTTT.

The table lists this clonotype with many counts. The chain carries TRBV6-1 and TRBJ2-1; TRBD2 might be the D (5 bases). CDR1 and CDR2 from the germline V gene are MNHNS and SASEGT. The ends were cut back, 8 bases at V and 6 bases at J, with 11 bases in the middle. The CDR3 has 12 residues. Here the CDR3 DNA reads TGTGCCAGCTGTAAGGCGGGCAATGAGCAGTTCTTC. Translation: CASCKAGNEQFF.

This clonotype was detected ten times or more. The J gene is TRBJ1-3, the V gene TRBV15; 7 nucleotides match TRBD1. Germline CDR1 LNHNV, CDR2 YYDKDF (reference sequence). This CDR3 contains 16 residues. The V gene end was trimmed by 0 bases and the J gene end by 2 bases; junction bases not matched to a gene: 4. The CDR3 reads CATSRDKGAAGNTIYF. The CDR3 DNA sequence: TGTGCCACCAGCAGAGATAAGGGGGCGGCTGGAAACACCATATATTTT.

This clonotype was seen a few times. This rearrangement joins TRBV19 to TRBJ2-7, with 10 bases matching TRBD2. This CDR3 comprises 14 residues. Germline loops: CDR1 LNHDA, CDR2 SQIVND (reference sequence). V dropped 6 bases and J dropped 4; count of bases not matched to a gene: 6. The CDR3: CASSLAGAGYEQYF. CDR3 nucleotides: TGTGCCAGTAGCCTAGCGGGGGCTGGGTACGAGCAGTACTTC.

The V and J genes are TRBV5-1 and TRBJ2-1, with 8 positions matching TRBD2. Germline CDR1 reads SGHRS; CDR2 reads YFSETQ. The CDR3 has 17 residues. Unmatched junction bases numbered 9, after V lost 0 bases and J lost 4 bases. The CDR3 here is CASSLEAGGGPYNEQFF. The CDR3 DNA sequence: TGCGCCAGCAGCTTGGAGGCGGGGGGAGGCCCTTACAATGAGCAGTTCTTC.

The chain joins TRBV2 to TRBJ2-4; TRBD1 aligns across 9 bases. CDR3 length equals 17 residues. With 10 bases clipped from V and 0 bases from J, the junction kept 13 bases outside the gene matches. The germline V gene has CDR1 SNHLY and CDR2 FYNNEI. The CDR3 DNA sequence: TGTGCCATCCACCGGGACAGGGAAGCCCTAGCCAAAAACATTCAGTACTTC. Protein sequence: CAIHRDREALAKNIQYF.

This sequence joins TRBV10-3 and TRBJ2-3, with no clear D. The germline V gene has CDR1 ENHRY and CDR2 SYGVKD. Trimming cost V 5 bases and J 0 bases, with 0 bases left between them. The CDR3 contains 11 residues. This CDR3 reads CAISSTDTQYF. CDR3 in DNA: TGTGCCATCAGTAGCACAGATACGCAGTATTTT.